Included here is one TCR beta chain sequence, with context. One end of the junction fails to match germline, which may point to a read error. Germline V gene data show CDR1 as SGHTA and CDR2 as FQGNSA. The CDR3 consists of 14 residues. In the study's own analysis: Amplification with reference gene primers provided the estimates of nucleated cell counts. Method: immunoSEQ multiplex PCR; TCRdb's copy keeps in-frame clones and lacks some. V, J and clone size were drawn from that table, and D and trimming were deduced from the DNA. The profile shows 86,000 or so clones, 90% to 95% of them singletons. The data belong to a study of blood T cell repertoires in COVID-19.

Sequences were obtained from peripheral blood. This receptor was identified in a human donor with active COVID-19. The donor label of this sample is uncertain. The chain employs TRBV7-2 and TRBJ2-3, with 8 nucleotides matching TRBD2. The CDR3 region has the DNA TGTGCCAGCAGCTCCACCACCGTAGCGGGAAGGGGCCAATTT. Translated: CASSSTTVAGRGQF.